This T cell receptor (beta chain) was obtained from a study of shared clonotypes between healthy human individuals. Generated by immunoSEQ multiplex PCR, the TCRdb table keeps only in-frame clones and is missing some. The sample lists approximately 740,000 clones; approximately 79% were seen once. The CDR3 loop spans 14 amino acids. The V gene lost 4 bases and the J gene lost 5 bases, with 15 bases spanning the gap. Germline-derived CDR1 and CDR2 are SQVTM and ANQGSEA. As for this clone: Its specificity is not known.

Study-wide results and caveats: Naive CD4 clonotypes were shared across several donors at 4% to 5%.

This chain links TRBV29-1 with TRBJ2-1; D call uncertain. The material sequenced was memory CD4+ T cells sorted from blood. Indicated subset: CD45RA-negative fraction. The source of this sequence is a woman in her twenties or thirties in good health. The CDR3 reads CSVGAFGVHNEQFF. CDR3 bases: TGCAGCGTTGGCGCCTTTGGAGTCCACAATGAGCAGTTCTTC.